This TCR beta chain came from a study of technical replicates of blood from several donors listed by TCRdb under 2017. This clone was counted once. What antigen it recognizes has not been identified. Qualities for individual bases were not recorded, and no much larger clone is one base off. Preparation of the library involved the immunoSEQ multiplex PCR assay. What TCRdb holds here is the immuneACCESS table cut down to in-frame rearrangements. Part of the clones is not present; checked against another copy, under half of the missing clones reflect an unresolved V gene, and the others are unexplained. The sample contains 95,000 to 100,000 clones, 95% of them found a single time. The top ten clones comprise around 0.22% of the sample. There are 19 amino acids in the CDR3, from cysteine to phenylalanine inclusive. Of the read, only the CDR3 DNA is kept; its 57 bases are in frame from base 1. Per the germline V gene, MGHRA is the CDR1 and YSYEKL is the CDR2. The V end gives up 5 bases and the J end 0 bases, leaving 9 bases in the junction not matched to a gene.

Sequencing used T cells isolated from PBMCs. The chain uses TRBV4-1 and TRBJ2-1, and 14 junction bases match TRBD2. The clonotype comes from a human donor in good health. In nucleotide form, the sequence is TGCGCCAGCAGCGGAGGACTAGCGGGGGGCATCAGCTCCTACAATGAGCAGTTCTTC. Its translation is CASSGGLAGGISSYNEQFF.